This paragraph covers one T cell receptor (beta chain) sequence. The target antigen is unknown. The ends lost 6 bases at V and 2 bases at J; junction bases unmatched: 9. The CDR3 sequence is 15 residues long. Germline V gene lookup returns CDR1 KGHSH and CDR2 LQKENI. This specimen belongs to a study of cytomegalovirus exposure and HLA in healthy donors. Profiling relied on immunoSEQ multiplex PCR, and the TCRdb table lists in-frame clones only, not all of them. The sample carries 250,000 to 400,000 clones, roughly 87% recorded once. Study-level points and caveats: Under in vitro conditions, a few CMV-associated chains were confirmed as specific for CMV antigens.

The chain employs TRBV18 and TRBJ1-1; 7 bases agree with TRBD1. The sample taken for sequencing was PBMCs. The TCR originated in a man under 40 in good health and CMV-seronegative. The CDR3 nucleotides read TGTGCCAGCTCCCGGCCGACAGGGCCCAACACTGAAGCTTTCTTT. Its translation: CASSRPTGPNTEAFF.